This T cell receptor beta chain was captured in a study of cytomegalovirus exposure and HLA in healthy donors. Study details: Genetic ancestry analysis placed under 90% of the roughly 400 donors that were genotyped in the Caucasian-associated cluster. Overall study findings and caveats: As confirmed in vitro, a few CMV-associated chains were specific for CMV antigens.

CDR3 length: 16 residues. With 4 bases removed from V and 2 bases from J, the gap between germline ends came to 14 bases. Germline V gene sequence: CDR1 SNHLY, CDR2 FYNNEI. A word on this clone: Its cognate antigen is unknown.

A multiplex PCR was run with 60 Vbeta primers and 13 Jbeta primers. Repertoires were generated with immunoSEQ multiplex PCR, while TCRdb's copy carries only in-frame clones and drops some. The sample includes around 120,000 clones, 65% of them seen just once. This sequence was found in a man aged 25-45 years in good health and CMV-seropositive. The V call is TRBV2, the J call TRBJ2-2, with TRBD1 as a possible D gene (5 bases). Sample: PBMCs. For the CDR3, the DNA is TGTGCCAGCAGTGCCCGACAGTTGGTTAACACCGGGGAGCTGTTTTTT. This codes for CASSARQLVNTGELFF.